These 23 T cell receptor beta chains were sequenced from one sample in a study of OX40 agonist ivuxolimab in advanced cancers. The library was made by the immunoSEQ multiplex PCR assay. Drawn from immuneACCESS, this table holds only the in-frame rearrangements with V and J called that TCRdb kept. Clones are partly lost; checked studies trace under half to an unresolved V gene and leave the rest unexplained. Recorded for this sample are 50,000 or so clones; approximately 90% of them occurred a single time. Around 5.6% of the sample is taken by the ten largest. The sample consisted of CD4+ or CD8+ T cells sorted from blood, taken in a trial of the OX40 agonist ivuxolimab. The receptors originated from an adult with an advanced solid tumor such as melanoma, head and neck, liver or kidney cancer.

This clone has only one observation. CDR3 amino acids: CASSPRAAGELFF. The CDR3 region has the DNA TGTGCCAGCAGCCCCCGCGCGGCCGGGGAGCTGTTTTTT. The chain has TRBV7-6 and TRBJ2-2, with D hard to call. Germline assignment: CDR1 SGHVS and CDR2 FNYEAQ. The V and J ends lost 5 bases and 6 bases respectively, with 10 bases between them. The CDR3 covers 13 residues.

Relative to its sample, this clone is large. This chain links TRBV7-9 with TRBJ1-5, with TRBD1 identical over 11 bases. Trimming at V came to 5 bases and at J to 9 bases, leaving 12 bases not matched to a gene. Germline V lookup: CDR1 SEHNR, CDR2 FQNEAQ (reference sequence). The CDR3 consists of 16 residues. CDR3 protein: CASSTYPGTGGGPQHF. The CDR3 DNA reads as TGTGCCAGCAGCACCTACCCCGGGACAGGGGGAGGGCCCCAGCATTTT. Based on the CDR3 plus reference TRBV7-9 and TRBJ1-5, the full variable domain is DTGVSQNPRHKITKRGQNVTFRCDPISEHNRLYWYRQTLGQGPEFLTYFQNEAQLEKSRLLSDRFSAERPKGSFSTLEIQRTEQGDSAMYLCASSTYPGTGGGPQHFGDGTRLSIL.

This clone was observed a single time. The genes are TRBV4-3 and TRBJ2-7; TRBD1 aligns across 7 bases. Germline lookup yields CDR1 LGHNA and CDR2 YSLEER. The trim removed 4 bases at V and 0 bases at J, leaving 3 bases unmatched. The length of the CDR3 is 14 residues. This chain's CDR3 is CASSLAGGSYEQYF. In nucleotides, the CDR3 is TGCGCCAGCAGCCTGGCAGGGGGCTCCTACGAGCAGTACTTC.

V is TRBV19 and J is TRBJ1-2; 9 positions agree with TRBD1. V shed 10 bases and J 8 bases; nucleotides not matched to a gene: 11. CDR1 and CDR2 from the germline V gene are LNHDA and SQIVND (reference sequence). This CDR3 is built from 13 residues. CDR3 amino acids: CATTPDRGVGYTF. CDR3 in DNA: TGTGCCACCACCCCGGACAGGGGTGTCGGCTACACCTTC. Full variable domain (outside the CDR3, taken from reference TRBV19 and TRBJ1-2): DGGITQSPKYLFRKEGQNVTLSCEQNLNHDAMYWYRQDPGQGLRLIYYSQIVNDFQKGDIAEGYSVSREKKESFPLTVTSAQKNPTAFYLCATTPDRGVGYTFGSGTRLTVV.

This rearrangement joins TRBV5-1 to TRBJ1-1; D unresolved. This CDR3 has 13 amino acids. Looked up from germline, CDR1 is SGHRS and CDR2 is YFSETQ. V was trimmed by 0 bases and J by 8 bases, leaving 11 bases between them. Here the CDR3 reads CASSLDPGWEAFF. The CDR3 DNA follows: TGCGCCAGCAGCTTGGATCCTGGGTGGGAAGCTTTCTTT.

This clone has only one observation. The rearrangement joins TRBV27 to TRBJ2-7; D call uncertain. Germline CDR1 and CDR2: MNHEY and SMNVEV (reference sequence). V shed 0 bases and J shed 3 bases, with 6 bases lying between them. This CDR3 is built from 13 residues. The CDR3 loop reads CASSLSPYYEQYF. CDR3 nucleotide sequence: TGTGCCAGCAGTTTATCCCCCTACTACGAGCAGTACTTC.

This clone is a singleton in its sample. The V gene is TRBV6-1, the J gene TRBJ2-3, with TRBD1 as a possible D gene (7 bases). Germline V gene lookup returns CDR1 MNHNS and CDR2 SASEGT. V lost 2 bases and J 3 bases, leaving 21 bases between the germline ends. The CDR3 totals 18 residues. The CDR3 protein is CASSELDVRAGGTDTQYF. The CDR3 coding sequence is TGTGCCAGCAGTGAATTGGACGTTAGGGCAGGGGGGACAGATACGCAGTATTTT.

V usage is TRBV29-1 and J usage is TRBJ2-3; D might be TRBD1 (5 bases). This CDR3 is 12 amino acids long. The germline gives CDR1 SQVTM, CDR2 ANQGSEA. V was cut by 4 bases and J by 1 base, with 6 bases left in between. In DNA, the CDR3 is TGCAGCGTTGTGGGGCGCACAGATACGCAGTATTTT. Amino acids: CSVVGRTDTQYF.

J is TRBJ2-7 and V is TRBV6-5; TRBD2 matches at 7 bases. The CDR3 loop spans 14 amino acids. V lost 2 bases to trimming and J lost 1 base; unmatched junction nucleotides: 2. The germline V gene has CDR1 MNHEY and CDR2 SVGAGI. This CDR3 is CASSYAGVSYEQYF. For the CDR3, the DNA is TGTGCCAGCAGTTACGCGGGAGTATCCTACGAGCAGTACTTC.

The chain combines TRBV21-1 with TRBJ1-3. TRBV21-1 is a documented pseudogene. The CDR3 runs 17 residues. CDR3 sequence: CASSPSGGSETGNTIYF. Written as DNA, the CDR3 is TGTGCCAGCAGCCCAAGCGGGGGATCGGAAACTGGAAACACCATATATTTT.

The chain has TRBV27 and TRBJ1-4, with D unclear. This CDR3 has 12 residues. Germline V CDR1 and CDR2: MNHEY, SMNVEV (reference sequence). V was cut by 3 bases and J by 6 bases, with 5 bases left in between. CDR3 amino acids: CASSLGDEKLFF. In DNA form, the CDR3 reads TGTGCCAGCAGTTTGGGAGATGAAAAACTGTTTTTT.

The gene calls are TRBV27 and TRBJ2-1; TRBD1 matches 9 bases. The V gene end was trimmed by 2 bases and the J gene end by 4 bases; junction bases not matched to a gene: 6. Germline V gene data show CDR1 as MNHEY and CDR2 as SMNVEV (reference sequence). The length of the CDR3 is 16 residues. CDR3 sequence: CASSLTGQGLYNEQFF. The DNA for the CDR3 is TGTGCCAGCAGTTTAACGGGACAGGGTCTATACAATGAGCAGTTCTTC.

The chain joins TRBV2 to TRBJ2-1; no definite D call. The CDR3 is 12 residues long. The V gene lost 10 bases and the J gene lost 4 bases, with 11 bases spanning the gap. The V gene's germline CDR1 is SNHLY and CDR2 FYNNEI. As DNA, the CDR3 is TGTGCCACACTGACACCATACAATGAGCAGTTCTTC. It codes for CATLTPYNEQFF.

This chain links TRBV7-2 with TRBJ2-1; D ambiguous. V lost 5 bases and J lost 0, with 11 bases in between. Germline V gives CDR1 SGHTA, CDR2 FQGNSA. The CDR3 is 15 residues long. The CDR3 is CASSTYLISYNEQFF. For the CDR3, the DNA is TGTGCCAGCAGCACTTACTTAATCTCCTACAATGAGCAGTTCTTC.

V and J are TRBV11-1 and TRBJ2-2; possible D gene TRBD2, 6 bases. Germline loops: CDR1 SGHAT, CDR2 FQDESV (reference sequence). There are 16 residues in the CDR3. The ends were cut back, 7 bases at V and 7 bases at J, with 22 bases in the middle. CDR3: CASTWGSREYHGELFF. The CDR3 bases are TGTGCCAGCACCTGGGGAAGTCGGGAGTATCACGGGGAGCTGTTTTTT.

CDR3 residues: CASSFLAGGQETQYF. The CDR3, as DNA: TGTGCCAGCAGCTTTTTAGCGGGGGGGCAAGAGACCCAGTACTTC. The chain recombines TRBV5-4 with TRBJ2-5, with TRBD2 matching 11 bases. Germline V gene lookup returns CDR1 SGHNT and CDR2 YYREEE (reference sequence). V trimming: 2 bases; J trimming: 2 bases; junction bases outside the gene matches: 2. The CDR3 sequence is 15 residues long.

This clone was detected only once. The chain links TRBV29-1 to TRBJ2-1, with TRBD2 matching 11 bases. J was trimmed by 2 bases and V by 5 bases; bases with no gene match: 5. The CDR3 runs to 15 residues. CDR1 is SQVTM, CDR2 ANQGSEA, per germline. CDR3 residues: CSVKGLADTYNEQFF. The CDR3 nucleotides read TGCAGCGTTAAGGGACTAGCGGATACCTACAATGAGCAGTTCTTC.

The rearrangement links TRBV9 to TRBJ2-1; D may be TRBD1 or TRBD2 (5 bases each). CDR1 SGDLS and CDR2 YYNGEE come from the germline V gene. Between the trimmed V and J ends, which lost 3 bases and 9 bases, there was a span of 7 bases. There are 11 residues in the CDR3. Here the CDR3 reads CASSGGGEQFF. In DNA, the CDR3 is TGTGCCAGCAGCGGTGGGGGTGAGCAGTTCTTC.

The V gene is TRBV7-9, the J gene TRBJ2-5; TRBD1 is a possible D gene (5 bases). The V gene's germline CDR1 is SEHNR and CDR2 FQNEAQ (reference sequence). The CDR3 consists of 17 residues. Trimming removed 4 bases at V and 1 base at J, with 19 bases between. The CDR3 reads CASSSTGPRQPQETQYF. The CDR3 bases are TGTGCCAGCAGCTCTACCGGACCACGACAGCCCCAAGAGACCCAGTACTTC.

This clone has just one count. J is TRBJ2-7 and V is TRBV15, with 8 bases aligning to TRBD2. This CDR3 region has 17 residues. The germline V gene has CDR1 LNHNV and CDR2 YYDKDF (reference sequence). Unmatched junction bases numbered 7, after V lost 0 bases and J lost 0 bases. The CDR3: CATSRDLIGTSSYEQYF. The CDR3 DNA is TGTGCCACCAGCAGAGATCTAATCGGGACTAGCTCCTACGAGCAGTACTTC.

CDR3 loop: CASTLKGTSWGDTQYF. The CDR3 bases are TGTGCCAGCACTCTAAAAGGGACTAGCTGGGGGGATACGCAGTATTTT. The chain recombines TRBV7-3 with TRBJ2-3, with TRBD2 matching 9 bases. V shed 7 bases and J 6 bases; nucleotides not matched to a gene: 14. Germline V gene data show CDR1 as SGHTA and CDR2 as FQGTGA. The CDR3 consists of 16 residues.

The chain employs TRBV6-6 and TRBJ2-7, with 10 bases identical to TRBD1. The CDR3 runs to 14 residues. The germline V gene encodes CDR1 MNHNY and CDR2 SVGAGI (reference sequence). V was pared by 4 bases and J by 7 bases, with 7 bases of the junction left unmatched. CDR3 region: CASSLGTGAREQYV. The CDR3 DNA sequence: TGTGCCAGCAGTTTGGGGACAGGGGCGAGGGAGCAGTACGTC.

The genes are TRBV2 and TRBJ2-5, with D possibly TRBD2 on 7 matching bases. The CDR3 sequence is 15 residues long. V lost 6 bases to trimming and J lost 3 bases, with 17 bases between them. CDR1 is SNHLY and CDR2 is FYNNEI in the germline V gene. Here the CDR3 DNA reads TGTGCCAGCAGAGTCGAGGGGGGGGCGGAAGAGACCCAGTACTTC. Its translation: CASRVEGGAEETQYF.